What follows is one T cell receptor beta chain and its context. Its antigen is not known. Sequenced by immunoSEQ multiplex PCR; TCRdb stores in-frame clones only, minus some. The sample records 110,000 to 150,000 clones, approximately 90% being singletons. This record belongs to a study of cytomegalovirus exposure and HLA in healthy donors. Germline V lookup: CDR1 KGHSH, CDR2 LQKENI. This CDR3 region has 15 residues. The trim removed 5 bases at V and 7 bases at J, leaving 10 bases unmatched. Whole-study findings and limits: Within the roughly 120 validation repertoires, first-cohort TCR clusters tended to co-occur, according to a later analysis.

The TCR originated in a man aged 18 to 35 in good health and CMV-seronegative. The rearrangement joins TRBV18 to TRBJ2-7; 11 bases align to TRBD2. The specimen sequenced was PBMCs. The CDR3 nucleotides are TGTGCCAGCTCAATGGTACTAGCGGGAGTTGGGGAGCAGTACGTC. Protein sequence: CASSMVLAGVGEQYV.